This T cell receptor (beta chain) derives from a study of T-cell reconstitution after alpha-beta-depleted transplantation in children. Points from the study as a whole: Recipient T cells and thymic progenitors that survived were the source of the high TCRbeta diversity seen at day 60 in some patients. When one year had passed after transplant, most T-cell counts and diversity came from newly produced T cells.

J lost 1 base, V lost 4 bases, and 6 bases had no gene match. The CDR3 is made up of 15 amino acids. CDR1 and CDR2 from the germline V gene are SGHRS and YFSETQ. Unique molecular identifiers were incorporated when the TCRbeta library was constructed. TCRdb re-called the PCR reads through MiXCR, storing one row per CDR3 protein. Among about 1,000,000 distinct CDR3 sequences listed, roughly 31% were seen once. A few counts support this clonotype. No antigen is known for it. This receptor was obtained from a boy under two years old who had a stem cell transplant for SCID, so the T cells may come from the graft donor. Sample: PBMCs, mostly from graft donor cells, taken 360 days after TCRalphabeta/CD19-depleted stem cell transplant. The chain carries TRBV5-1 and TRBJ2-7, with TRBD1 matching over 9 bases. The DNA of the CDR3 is TGCGCCAGCAGCCTTATCGGACAGGGGTCCTACGAGCAGTACTTC. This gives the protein CASSLIGQGSYEQYF.